The clone carrying this TCR beta chain was found a few times. The source of the sample is a study of beta chain features in type 1 diabetes. The germline V gene has CDR1 SGHTA and CDR2 FQGNSA. The CDR3 is made up of 14 amino acids. Trimming removed 3 bases from V and 0 bases from J, with 6 bases in between. The study reverse transcribed the entire isolated RNA, so it sequenced expressed TCRB transcripts. Sequencing used immunoSEQ multiplex PCR; TCRdb keeps in-frame clones, though not all of them. The top ten clones hold less than 0.06% of a sample with fewer than 550,000 clones, more than 9.5% of them seen once.

Sequencing was carried out using naive CD4+ T cells from blood. The receptor's source is a woman aged 18-29 years in good health. This rearrangement joins TRBV7-2 to TRBJ2-1; D unresolved. The CDR3 bases are TGTGCCAGCAGCTTTTACTACTCCTACAATGAGCAGTTCTTC. Its protein is CASSFYYSYNEQFF.